This T cell receptor beta chain was captured in a study of shared clonotypes between healthy human individuals. The CDR3 is 15 amino acids. Germline V gene sequence: CDR1 MNHNS, CDR2 SASEGT. Trimming removed 6 bases from V and 3 bases from J; junction bases left unmatched: 11. Profiled with immunoSEQ multiplex PCR; TCRdb holds only in-frame clones, not every one. The sample lists roughly 200,000 clones, 65% to 80% occurring once. This sequence joins TRBV6-1 and TRBJ2-7; 7 bases match TRBD1. The sequence came from a man in his thirties or forties in good health. Sequencing was performed on memory CD4+ T cells sorted from blood. As to subset: CD45RA-negative fraction. CDR3: CASSARDSSYYEQYF. Written as DNA, the CDR3 is TGTGCCAGCAGCGCTCGGGACAGTTCCTACTACGAGCAGTACTTC.